This T cell receptor (beta chain) emerged from a study of cytomegalovirus exposure and HLA in healthy donors. Study results and caveats: For presence/absence analyses, sequencing depth was assumed to be roughly uniform across donors.

CDR3 length: 14 amino acids. Germline V gives CDR1 SGHRS, CDR2 YFSETQ. Between the trimmed V and J ends, which lost 0 bases and 3 bases, there was a span of 8 bases. Vbeta (60) and Jbeta (13) primers were used in the PCR. Assay used: immunoSEQ multiplex PCR; TCRdb lists only in-frame clones, some missing. Its table records about 200,000 clones. Remarks on this clone: Its target is unknown.

The TCR comes from a girl between 2 and 10 years old in good health and CMV-seropositive. Sequenced input: PBMCs. The V gene is TRBV5-1, the J gene TRBJ2-3; no clear D gene. The CDR3 coding sequence is TGCGCCAGCAGCTTGGATCGTAGAACAGATACGCAGTATTTT. Translated: CASSLDRRTDTQYF.